One and the same sample provided the 7 T cell receptor beta chains below, sequenced in a study of T-cell reconstitution after alpha-beta-depleted transplantation in children. Unique molecular identifiers tagged the TCRbeta library. Via MiXCR, TCRdb re-called the PCR reads, giving one row per CDR3 protein. The sample yields 600,000 to 700,000 distinct CDR3 sequences, roughly 13% seen once. Here the sequenced sample was PBMCs, taken before TCRalphabeta/CD19-depleted stem cell transplant. The origin of the receptors is a girl aged 2-15 years with congenital amegakaryocytic thrombocytopenia, due to receive a stem cell transplant.

This clonotype was found many times. The rearrangement links TRBV4-2 to TRBJ2-3, with a possible D match to TRBD2 (6 bases). Per germline, CDR1 LGHNA and CDR2 YNFKEQ. The CDR3 sequence is 15 residues long. V dropped 0 bases and J dropped 6 bases, with 13 bases sitting between them. The CDR3 sequence: CASSQDRTSSDTQYF. In DNA, the CDR3 is TGTGCCAGCAGCCAAGATAGAACTAGCAGTGATACGCAGTATTTT.

This clonotype was seen at least ten times. The chain links TRBV7-6 to TRBJ2-3, with D uncertain. V lost 4 bases and J 0 bases, leaving 14 bases between the germline ends. Germline assignment: CDR1 SGHVS and CDR2 FNYEAQ. The CDR3 covers 16 residues. The CDR3 nucleotides read TGTGCCAGCAGCTCCCTAATTACTTCTAGCACAGATACGCAGTATTTT. It codes for CASSSLITSSTDTQYF.

The sample holds many counts of this clonotype. V gene TRBV6-1 combines with J gene TRBJ2-1, with a tentative D call TRBD2 (6 bases). CDR1 and CDR2 (germline): MNHNS, SASEGT. This CDR3 has 14 residues. V lost 7 bases and J 0 bases, leaving 10 bases between the germline ends. CDR3: CASISAGSYNEQFF. The CDR3 region has the DNA TGTGCCAGCATATCAGCGGGCTCCTACAATGAGCAGTTCTTC.

V is TRBV25-1 and J is TRBJ2-5, with 8 positions matching TRBD2. The CDR3 is 16 residues long. Germline CDR1 reads MGHDK; CDR2 reads SYGVNS. V was clipped by 0 bases and J by 3 bases; unmatched bases: 6. The CDR3 region has the DNA TGTGCCAGCAGTGAATATGCGGGGGGAGGGGAAGAGACCCAGTACTTC. As protein: CASSEYAGGGEETQYF.

This clonotype showed up many times. The V call is TRBV20-1, the J call TRBJ2-3, with 8 bases fitting TRBD2. Germline V CDR1 and CDR2: DFQATT, SNEGSKA (reference sequence). The CDR3 spans 14 residues. V shed 1 base and J 5 bases; nucleotides not matched to a gene: 5. DNA for the CDR3: TGCAGTGCTAGAGTTAGCGGGGCGGGAGATACGCAGTATTTT. This gives the protein CSARVSGAGDTQYF.

This clonotype came up many times. The J gene is TRBJ2-7, the V gene TRBV6-2 or TRBV6-3; TRBD2 is a possible D gene (5 bases). CDR3 length: 15 residues. The germline gives CDR1 MNHEY, CDR2 SVGEGT. The ends were cut back, 7 bases at V and 2 bases at J, with 18 bases in the middle. The DNA of the CDR3 is TGTGCCAGCAATGACGAAGGACTCGCGACCTACGAGCAGTACTTC. Amino acid sequence: CASNDEGLATYEQYF.

This clonotype was observed a handful of times. This rearrangement joins TRBV5-1 to TRBJ2-5; 8 bases line up with TRBD2. Germline CDR1 reads SGHRS; CDR2 reads YFSETQ. The CDR3 length is 17 residues. V dropped 0 bases and J dropped 1; count of bases not matched to a gene: 8. The CDR3 region has the DNA TGCGCCAGCAGCTTGGGTTTTGTAGCGGGGAGCCAAGAGACCCAGTACTTC. Its protein product is CASSLGFVAGSQETQYF.